The clone carrying this T cell receptor (beta chain) was recorded many times. Antigen specificity is unknown. The data were taken from a study of identical twins. Overall study results and limits: Partly confounded zero-insertion analyses could result from invariant MAIT and iNKT cells.

The authors used template switching to add a universal primer site and gave cDNA unique molecular identifiers. TCRdb used MiXCR to reprocess the 5' RACE reads, holding one entry per CDR3 protein. In the table there are about 240,000 distinct CDR3 sequences, over 9.5% of which are singletons. The CDR3 has 13 residues. V shed 3 bases and J 11 bases; nucleotides not matched to a gene: 10. Germline V gene data show CDR1 as SGHRS and CDR2 as YFSETQ. The sequence came from a man aged 45 to 65 in good health. The rearrangement uses TRBV5-1 and TRBJ1-1, with 7 bases aligning to TRBD1. The sequencing sample was made of memory T cells sorted from blood. This CDR3 reads CASSSRTGIEAFF. As DNA, the CDR3 is TGCGCCAGCAGCTCTCGGACAGGTATTGAGGCTTTCTTT.